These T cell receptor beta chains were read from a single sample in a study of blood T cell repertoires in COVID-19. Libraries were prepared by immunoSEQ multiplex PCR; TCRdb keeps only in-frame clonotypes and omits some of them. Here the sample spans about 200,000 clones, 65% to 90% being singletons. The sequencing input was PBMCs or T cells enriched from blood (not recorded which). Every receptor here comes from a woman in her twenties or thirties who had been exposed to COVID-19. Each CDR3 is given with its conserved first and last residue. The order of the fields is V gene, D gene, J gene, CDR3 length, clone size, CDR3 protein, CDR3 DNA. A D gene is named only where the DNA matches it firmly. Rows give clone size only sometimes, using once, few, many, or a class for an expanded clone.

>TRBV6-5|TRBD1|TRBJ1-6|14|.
CASSGQGWFSPLHF
TGTGCCAGCAGCGGACAGGGATGGTTTTCACCCCTCCACTTT
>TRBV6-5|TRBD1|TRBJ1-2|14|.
CASSPGQGSYGYTF
TGTGCCAGCAGCCCCGGACAGGGGAGCTATGGCTACACCTTC
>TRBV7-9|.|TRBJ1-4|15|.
CASSLVRGASEKLFF
TGTGCCAGCAGCTTAGTACGGGGGGCAAGTGAAAAACTGTTTTTT
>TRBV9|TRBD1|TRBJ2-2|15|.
CASSVYAGQAGELFF
TGTGCCAGCAGCGTATACGCCGGACAGGCCGGGGAGCTGTTTTTT
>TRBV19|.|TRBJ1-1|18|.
CASRDSGRVSAANTEAFF
TGTGCCAGTAGGGACAGCGGTCGCGTTTCAGCGGCTAACACTGAAGCTTTCTTT
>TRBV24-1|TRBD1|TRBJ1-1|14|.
CATSDWHPGGTTFF
TGTGCCACCAGTGATTGGCATCCAGGGGGGACAACTTTCTTT
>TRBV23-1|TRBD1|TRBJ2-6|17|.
CASIQQGVLGGANVLTF
TGCGCCAGCATCCAACAGGGGGTCTTAGGTGGGGCCAACGTCCTGACTTTC
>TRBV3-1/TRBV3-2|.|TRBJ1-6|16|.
CASSQDLSEGYSPLHF
TGTGCCAGCAGCCAAGATCTATCGGAGGGTTACTCACCCCTCCACTTT
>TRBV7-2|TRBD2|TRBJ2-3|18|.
CASSLVVRSGGPGDTQYF
TGTGCCAGCAGCTTAGTGGTCAGGAGCGGGGGGCCCGGAGATACGCAGTATTTT
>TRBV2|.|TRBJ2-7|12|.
CARWTATYEQYF
TGTGCCAGATGGACAGCCACCTACGAGCAGTACTTC
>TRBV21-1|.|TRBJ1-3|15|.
CASSKVSGGGNTIYF
TGTGCCAGCAGCAAAGTATCTGGGGGGGGAAACACCATATATTTT
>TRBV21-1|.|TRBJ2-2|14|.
CASSLRGNTGELFF
TGTGCCAGCAGCTTACGGGGGAACACCGGGGAGCTGTTTTTT
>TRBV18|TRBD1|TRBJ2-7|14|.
CASSPGQGAREQYF
TGTGCCAGCTCACCAGGACAGGGGGCGCGGGAGCAGTACTTC
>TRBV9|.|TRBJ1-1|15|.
CASSRRGQLNTEAFF
TGTGCCAGCAGCAGACGAGGACAGCTTAACACTGAAGCTTTCTTT
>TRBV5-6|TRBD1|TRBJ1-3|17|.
CASHAPGTGSSGNTIYF
TGTGCCAGTCATGCACCCGGGACAGGGAGCTCTGGAAACACCATATATTTT
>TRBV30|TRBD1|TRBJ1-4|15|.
CAWKGPGTGVEKLFF
TGTGCCTGGAAGGGGCCCGGGACAGGGGTCGAAAAACTGTTTTTT
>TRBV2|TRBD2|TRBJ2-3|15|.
CASRQTSGALDTQYF
TGTGCCAGCAGACAAACTAGCGGGGCTCTGGATACGCAGTATTTT
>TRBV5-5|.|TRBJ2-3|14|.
CASSLWGGTDTQYF
TGTGCCAGCAGCTTGTGGGGGGGCACAGATACGCAGTATTTT
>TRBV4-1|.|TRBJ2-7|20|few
CASSQEAIRAGFSFPYEQYF
TGCGCCAGCAGCCAAGAGGCGATTCGAGCAGGGTTCTCCTTTCCCTACGAGCAGTACTTC
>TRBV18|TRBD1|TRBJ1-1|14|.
CASSPAGQGADSIF
TGTGCCAGCTCACCTGCTGGACAGGGGGCTGATTCTATCTTT
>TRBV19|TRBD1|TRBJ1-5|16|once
CASRISSTGYNQPQHF
TGTGCCAGTAGGATATCGTCGACAGGGTACAATCAGCCCCAGCATTTT
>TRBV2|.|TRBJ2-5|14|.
CASRALSPQETQYF
TGTGCCAGCAGGGCACTATCCCCACAAGAGACCCAGTACTTC
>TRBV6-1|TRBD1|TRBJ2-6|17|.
CASSAGTGGSGANVLTF
TGTGCCAGCAGTGCGGGGACAGGTGGTTCTGGGGCCAACGTCCTGACTTTC
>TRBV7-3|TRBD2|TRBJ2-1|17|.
CASSLTPLAGGRNEQFF
TGTGCCAGCAGCTTAACCCCCCTAGCGGGGGGGCGCAATGAGCAGTTCTTC
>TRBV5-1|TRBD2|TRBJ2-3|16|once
CASSVRTSGGWDTQYF
TGCGCCAGCAGCGTCAGGACTAGCGGGGGCTGGGATACGCAGTATTTT
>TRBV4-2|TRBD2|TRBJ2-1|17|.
CASNSGTSGYRQNEQFF
TGTGCCAGCAACTCCGGGACTAGCGGCTACCGTCAGAATGAGCAGTTCTTC
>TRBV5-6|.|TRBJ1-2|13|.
CASSLKDSYGYTF
TGTGCCAGCAGCCTGAAGGACAGCTATGGCTACACCTTC
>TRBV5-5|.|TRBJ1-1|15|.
CASSLAVGRNTEAFF
TGTGCCAGCAGCTTGGCGGTGGGGAGAAACACTGAAGCTTTCTTT
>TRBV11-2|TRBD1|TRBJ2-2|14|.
CASSSTGGTGELFF
TGTGCCAGCAGCTCTACAGGGGGCACCGGGGAGCTGTTTTTT
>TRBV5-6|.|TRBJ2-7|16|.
CASSLSQGSQVYEQYF
TGTGCCAGCAGCTTGTCCCAGGGGAGCCAAGTGTACGAGCAGTACTTC
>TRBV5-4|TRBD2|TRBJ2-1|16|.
CASSPGGDGGAHEQFF
TGTGCCAGCAGCCCCGGGGGTGACGGGGGGGCTCATGAGCAGTTCTTC
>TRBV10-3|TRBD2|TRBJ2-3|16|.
CAISGGAGGLEDTQYF
TGTGCCATCAGTGGGGGTGCGGGGGGGCTAGAGGATACGCAGTATTTT
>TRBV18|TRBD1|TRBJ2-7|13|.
CASSQGQSYEQYF
TGTGCCAGCTCCCAGGGACAGTCCTACGAGCAGTACTTC
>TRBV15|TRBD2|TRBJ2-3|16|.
CATSSGTSGSTDTQYF
TGTGCCACCAGCAGTGGGACTAGCGGAAGCACAGATACGCAGTATTTT